A single sample is the source of the 11 T cell receptor beta chains below, sequenced in a study of regulatory T cells in long-lasting Graves disease. The time point: newly diagnosed GD, antithyroid drugs for less than 3 months. PBMC RNA served as the TCR library source. Both iRepertoire HTBI primers and Arm-PCR of CDR3 regions were used to build the TCR beta libraries. MiXCR, applied by TCRdb to the multiplex PCR reads, yields one record per CDR3 protein. The table includes about 320,000 distinct CDR3 sequences, about 20% detected once. The input for sequencing was peripheral blood mononuclear cells (PBMCs), taken at new diagnosis, from a patient treated with antithyroid drugs. All receptors come from a female donor with Graves disease.

This clonotype came up many times. This rearrangement joins TRBV27 to TRBJ1-5; TRBD1 matches at 7 bases. V dropped 5 bases and J dropped 8; count of bases not matched to a gene: 15. Germline V CDR1 and CDR2: MNHEY, SMNVEV (reference sequence). The CDR3 spans 16 residues. In DNA form, the CDR3 reads TGTGCCAGCAGTCCTACCCATACAGGGGCGGCGGAGCCCCAGCATTTT. Protein product: CASSPTHTGAAEPQHF.

There are many counts of this clonotype. V and J are TRBV18 and TRBJ2-7; TRBD2 agrees at 7 bases. The germline CDR1 and CDR2 sequences are KGHSH and LQKENI. CDR3 size: 13 residues. Trimming took 4 bases from V and 7 from J; bases not matched to a gene: 7. This CDR3 is CASSQGGSGEQYF. The CDR3 nucleotides are TGTGCCAGCTCACAAGGTGGTAGCGGGGAGCAGTACTTC. Full variable domain (outside the CDR3, taken from reference TRBV18 and TRBJ2-7): NAGVMQNPRHLVRRRGQEARLRCSPMKGHSHVYWYRQLPEEGLKFMVYLQKENIIDESGMPKERFSAEFPKEGPSILRIQQVVRGDSAAYFCASSQGGSGEQYFGPGTRLTVT.

This clonotype has at least ten counts. The chain couples TRBV7-2 to TRBJ2-1, with D hard to call. V lost 8 bases to trimming and J lost 2 bases, with 16 bases between them. The length of the CDR3 is 15 residues. CDR1 SGHTA and CDR2 FQGNSA come from the germline V gene. CDR3 sequence (DNA): TGTGCCAGCGGAGTCCGGTGGCGAGCCTACAATGAGCAGTTCTTC. Translation gives CASGVRWRAYNEQFF.

Note on this clonotype: Just one base apart from a much larger clone, this may be a read error. As the CDR3 is not closed by the conserved phenylalanine or tryptophan, this likely results from a read error. CDR3 sequence reads: CASSRTNSHTEAFV. The CDR3 nucleotides are TGTGCCAGCAGCCGGACCAACAGCCACACTGAAGCTTTCGTT. The chain joins TRBV5-1 to TRBJ1-1; the D is unclear. Germline V gives CDR1 SGHRS, CDR2 YFSETQ. The CDR3 is made up of 14 amino acids.

This clonotype has a count of ten or more. The gene calls are TRBV2 and TRBJ2-5, with D maybe TRBD1 (5 bases). Per the germline V gene, CDR1 is SNHLY and CDR2 is FYNNEI. V lost 1 base to trimming and J lost 3 bases, with 9 bases between them. The CDR3 totals 14 residues. The CDR3 is CASSEDAREETQYF. For the CDR3, the DNA is TGTGCCAGCAGTGAAGACGCCAGGGAAGAGACCCAGTACTTC.

As to this clonotype: This is likely an artifact of a read error, given a far larger clone one base away. The chain carries TRBV11-3 and TRBJ2-5; perhaps TRBD2 as D (6 bases). V gave up 2 bases and J gave up 11 bases, with 15 bases separating them. CDR3 length equals 13 residues. Germline CDR1 reads SGHNT; CDR2 reads YENEEA. The CDR3 nucleotides are TGTGCCAGCAGCTTAACTAGCAGCCATGAGCAGTACTTC. This sequence encodes CASSLTSSHEQYF.

In this sample, this clonotype turned up many times. The CDR3 DNA follows: TGTGCCAGCAGCCGGACAGGGGAGGGCAATCAGCCCCAGCATTTT. Translated, it gives CASSRTGEGNQPQHF. This rearrangement joins TRBV6-1 to TRBJ1-5; 9 bases fit TRBD1. Germline loops: CDR1 MNHNS, CDR2 SASEGT. The CDR3 is made up of 15 amino acids. V lost 6 bases to trimming and J lost 2 bases; unmatched junction nucleotides: 5.

This clonotype has at least ten counts. This rearrangement joins TRBV12-3 or TRBV12-4 to TRBJ2-2; TRBD1 agrees at 9 bases. V lost 4 bases to trimming and J lost 2 bases; unmatched junction nucleotides: 5. This CDR3 has 16 amino acids. CDR3 in amino acids: CASSSRDRVNTGELFF. The CDR3 DNA is TGTGCCAGCAGTTCAAGGGACAGGGTTAACACCGGGGAGCTGTTTTTT.

In this sample, this clonotype turned up many times. This chain uses TRBV11-2 with TRBJ2-1; maybe TRBD1 (5 bases). The CDR3 has 11 amino acids. The germline CDR1 and CDR2 sequences are SGHAT and FQNNGV. V lost 2 bases to trimming and J lost 12 bases, with 8 bases between them. The CDR3 is CASSLTGMQFF. CDR3 bases: TGTGCCAGCAGCTTAACAGGCATGCAGTTCTTC.

This clonotype showed up many times. CDR3 in DNA: TGTGCCAGCAGCTCCTCGGGAGGGCAGGAGACCCAGTACTTC. Residues: CASSSSGGQETQYF. The gene calls are TRBV4-2 and TRBJ2-5; TRBD2 matches 8 bases. CDR1 is LGHNA, CDR2 YNFKEQ, per germline. The CDR3 is 14 residues long. The V segment lost 5 bases and the J segment 5 bases; nucleotides outside the gene matches: 7.

This clonotype was seen at least ten times. The CDR3 DNA reads as TGTGCCAGCAGCACTAAAGAGACCCAGTACTTC. It yields the protein CASSTKETQYF. The genes are TRBV9 and TRBJ2-5, with D unclear. Germline V gene data show CDR1 as SGDLS and CDR2 as YYNGEE. This CDR3 has 11 residues. The ends were cut back, 4 bases at V and 3 bases at J, with 4 bases in the middle.